The clone carrying this T cell receptor beta chain is medium-sized in the sample. Its target is not known. One entry per CDR3 protein, called by TCRdb with MiXCR from the 5' RACE reads. The sample has about 3,300 distinct CDR3 sequences, 15% to 20% seen once. This record belongs to a study of spatial heterogeneity in lung cancer. Study details: Every unique TCR and UMI combination, on average, appeared more than ten times in raw reads. Whole-study results and caveats: The study found that expanded intratumoral alpha and beta TCR counts tracked tumor mutation counts.

The time point here: sample taken at primary tumor resection. Germline-derived CDR1 and CDR2 are SGHTA and FQGNSA. V lost 6 bases to trimming and J lost 4 bases; unmatched junction nucleotides: 5. The CDR3 runs 14 residues. This sequence joins TRBV7-2 and TRBJ2-3; the match to TRBD1 covers 9 bases. This sequence was found in a male donor with early-stage non-small cell lung cancer. Here the sequenced sample was lung tumor tissue, taken at surgery. The CDR3 nucleotides read TGTGCCAGCAGTCCGGGACAGGGTCCAGATACGCAGTATTTT. Translated, it gives CASSPGQGPDTQYF.